Listed here are 4 T cell receptor beta chains from one sample, sequenced in a study of blood T cell repertoires in COVID-19. Libraries were prepared by immunoSEQ multiplex PCR; TCRdb keeps only in-frame clonotypes and omits some of them. The sample consists of 100,000 to 120,000 clones, more than 75% of them appearing once. Specimen: peripheral blood. Receptors originate from a woman aged 50 to 65 with acute or convalescent COVID-19.

V usage is TRBV7-2 and J usage is TRBJ2-5; 12 positions match TRBD2. This CDR3 comprises 15 residues. Germline V gene sequence: CDR1 SGHTA, CDR2 FQGNSA. The V segment lost 2 bases and the J segment 5 bases; nucleotides outside the gene matches: 3. The DNA of the CDR3 is TGTGCCAGCAGCTTACTAGCGGGAGGGGGGGAGACCCAGTACTTC. It yields the protein CASSLLAGGGETQYF.

About this clone: One junction end does not reproduce the germline sequence, and a read error may be involved. V and J are TRBV11-1 and TRBJ2-7, with TRBD2 identical over 11 bases. The CDR3 is 15 residues long. The V gene's germline CDR1 is SGHAT and CDR2 FQDESV (reference sequence). The CDR3 DNA sequence: TGTGCCAGCAGGTTAGCGGGAGGGCCGAGAGGCGAGCAGTACTTC. It is translated as CASRLAGGPRGEQYF.

The table lists this clone with a count of one. The chain's CDR3 is CASSLTGGGTWEQYF. For the CDR3, the DNA is TGTGCCAGTAGTCTCACAGGGGGCGGTACGTGGGAGCAGTACTTC. The chain has TRBV19 and TRBJ2-7; TRBD1 matches 9 bases. Germline CDR1 LNHDA, CDR2 SQIVND (reference sequence). This CDR3 spans 15 amino acids. V lost 5 bases and J lost 7; bases outside the gene matches: 12. Supplemented by reference TRBV19 and TRBJ2-7, the full variable domain reads DGGITQSPKYLFRKEGQNVTLSCEQNLNHDAMYWYRQDPGQGLRLIYYSQIVNDFQKGDIAEGYSVSREKKESFPLTVTSAQKNPTAFYLCASSLTGGGTWEQYFGPGTRLTVT.

The CDR3 coding sequence is TGTGCCAGCAGTTCTACTCCGGACAGGCTTATGGGCTACACCTTC. Translated, it gives CASSSTPDRLMGYTF. The chain recombines TRBV6-6 with TRBJ1-2; 7 positions agree with TRBD1. J gave up 8 bases and V 4 bases, and 13 bases lay outside the gene matches. The germline V gene has CDR1 MNHNY and CDR2 SVGAGI (reference sequence). The CDR3 extends over 15 amino acids.